Listed below are T cell receptor beta chains from one sample, sequenced in a study of blood T cell repertoires in COVID-19. Assay used: immunoSEQ multiplex PCR; TCRdb lists only in-frame clones, some missing. The table includes about 130,000 clones, 65% to 90% detected once. Sequencing used peripheral blood. The receptors were sampled from a woman aged 55-69 years with active or convalescent COVID-19. Both conserved end residues are part of each CDR3. The D gene is left open where the match is weak. Clone size appears in some rows only: once, few, many, or a class for an expanded clone.

v_call,j_call,d_call,clone_size,cdr3_nt,cdr3_aa
TRBV28,TRBJ2-3,TRBD1,.,TGTGCCAGCTGTTTGGTGACAGGGGTGAGTACGCAGTATTTT,CASCLVTGVSTQYF
TRBV6-2/TRBV6-3,TRBJ1-5,TRBD1,.,TGTGCCAGCAGTTCTACAGGGGGCAATCAGCCCCAGCATTTT,CASSSTGGNQPQHF
TRBV6-5,TRBJ2-7,TRBD2,.,TGTGCCAGCAGGAGACTAGCGGGAGTTTACGAGCAGTACTTC,CASRRLAGVYEQYF
TRBV28,TRBJ1-2,TRBD1,once,TGTGCCAGCAGTCCCTACGGACAGGGGGGGTCCTATGGCTACACCTTC,CASSPYGQGGSYGYTF
TRBV19,TRBJ2-1,.,few,TGTGCCAGTAGTCCTACTCTCGGGGAGCAGTTCTTC,CASSPTLGEQFF
TRBV18,TRBJ2-3,TRBD2,.,TGTGCCAGCTCACGCCGACTAGCGGGGGGCACAGATACGCAGTATTTT,CASSRRLAGGTDTQYF
TRBV2,TRBJ1-1,.,.,TGTGCCAGCAGTGGCCAGGGAAACACTGAAGCTTTCTTT,CASSGQGNTEAFF
TRBV18,TRBJ2-2,.,.,TGTGCCAGCTCACCGGCGGGACTCAACACCGGGGAGCTGTTTTTT,CASSPAGLNTGELFF
TRBV2,TRBJ1-2,.,once,TGTGCCAGCATAATAACACAGGGCCGGCAAGTTGGCTACACCTTC,CASIITQGRQVGYTF
TRBV7-8,TRBJ2-5,.,.,TGTGCCAGCAACTCCCTAGGGGGGGGCTTAGAGACCCAGTACTTC,CASNSLGGGLETQYF
TRBV11-3,TRBJ2-7,.,.,TGTGCCAGCAGCTCCATTAGACCTCATAGGGAACGGAGCGGGCGGAGGGAGCAGTACTTC,CASSSIRPHRERSGRREQYF
TRBV4-1,TRBJ1-1,TRBD1,.,TGCGCCAGCAGCCAAGATAGGGAGACAGGGGGAGCTTTCTTT,CASSQDRETGGAFF
TRBV2,TRBJ1-3,.,once,TGTGCCAGCAGAGACCGAGGCCCCGGAAACACCATATATTTT,CASRDRGPGNTIYF
TRBV7-3,TRBJ2-7,.,.,TGTGCCAGCAGCTTAAGGTCCGGCGGGTCCTACGAGCAGTACTTC,CASSLRSGGSYEQYF
TRBV2,TRBJ2-1,TRBD2,.,TGTGCCAGCAACGGACTAGCGTCCGGTGAGCAGTTCTTC,CASNGLASGEQFF
TRBV4-3,TRBJ2-5,.,.,TGCGCCAGCAGCCAGGCCCTTCCGGGAGAGGGGTACAAAGAGACCCAGTACTTC,CASSQALPGEGYKETQYF
TRBV28,TRBJ1-1,TRBD1,.,TGTGCCAGCAGCGACAGGGCAATGAACACTGAAGCTTTCTTT,CASSDRAMNTEAFF
TRBV3-1/TRBV3-2,TRBJ2-5,TRBD2,.,TGTGCCAGCAGCCAAGATTGGGCTAGCGGAGAGACCCAGTACTTC,CASSQDWASGETQYF
TRBV28,TRBJ1-1,.,few,TGTGCCAGCCGTAGAGGGGGAGTCACTGAAGCTTTCTTT,CASRRGGVTEAFF
TRBV4-1,TRBJ2-2,.,.,TGCGCCAGCAGCCTCGGACTGGTTCGCGGGGAGCTGTTTTTT,CASSLGLVRGELFF
TRBV28,TRBJ2-2,TRBD1,.,TGTGCCAGCAGTCCCATGACAGGGGGCAACACCGGGGAGCTGTTTTTT,CASSPMTGGNTGELFF
TRBV28,TRBJ1-1,TRBD1,.,TGTGCCAGCACCCCCTTACCGGGACAGGGTAACACTGAAGCTTTCTTT,CASTPLPGQGNTEAFF